Sequencing of this TCR beta chain was carried out in a study of T cells after yellow fever vaccination. Study findings and constraints: Some clonotypes, a small share, were shared between CD4 and CD8 compartments.

The sample holds many counts of this clonotype. No antigen is known for it. The CDR3 is 12 amino acids. V gave up 8 bases and J gave up 4 bases, with 11 bases separating them. Germline loops: CDR1 MNHEY, CDR2 SMNVEV (reference sequence). TCRdb re-derived calls from the 5' RACE reads in MiXCR, one entry per CDR3 protein. The sample shows a few hundred thousand distinct CDR3 sequences, over 3.5% of them seen only once. V is TRBV27 and J is TRBJ2-5, with D tentatively TRBD1 (5 bases). The sequences come from PBMCs, collected 5 days after the yellow fever booster vaccination. This TCR came from a man aged 18 to 29 who received the YFV17D yellow fever vaccine. The CDR3 DNA is TGTGCCAGCCAAGGGGTAGGAGAGACCCAGTACTTC. Residues: CASQGVGETQYF.